Each of the 2 T cell receptor beta chains below was sequenced from the same sample in a study of CD8+ T cells in alopecia areata. RNA extraction and reverse transcription yielded cDNA as sequencing template. The protocol was immunoSEQ multiplex PCR, while the TCRdb copy is restricted to in-frame clones and leaves out a portion. The sample comprises roughly 150,000 clones, approximately 60% of which are singletons, and approximately 4.3% rests with the top ten. What was sequenced was CD4+ T cells sorted from blood. All receptors derive from a human donor in good health.

Here the CDR3 reads CASSLEFTNRRTEAFF. CDR3 coding DNA: TGTGCCAGCAGCTTAGAGTTCACAAACAGGAGAACTGAAGCTTTCTTT. The chain is built from TRBV7-2 and TRBJ1-1, with a tentative D call TRBD1 (5 bases). Germline loops: CDR1 SGHTA, CDR2 FQGNSA. Trimming took off 1 base at V and 5 bases at J, with 17 bases between the two ends. There are 16 residues in the CDR3.

The chain combines TRBV30 with TRBJ2-5; D not resolved. The germline gives CDR1 GTSNPN, CDR2 SVGIG (reference sequence). V lost 2 bases, J lost 0 bases, and 4 bases lay in between. The CDR3 totals 12 residues. CDR3 sequence reads: CAWSPYQETQYF. CDR3 coding DNA: TGTGCCTGGAGTCCGTACCAAGAGACCCAGTACTTC.